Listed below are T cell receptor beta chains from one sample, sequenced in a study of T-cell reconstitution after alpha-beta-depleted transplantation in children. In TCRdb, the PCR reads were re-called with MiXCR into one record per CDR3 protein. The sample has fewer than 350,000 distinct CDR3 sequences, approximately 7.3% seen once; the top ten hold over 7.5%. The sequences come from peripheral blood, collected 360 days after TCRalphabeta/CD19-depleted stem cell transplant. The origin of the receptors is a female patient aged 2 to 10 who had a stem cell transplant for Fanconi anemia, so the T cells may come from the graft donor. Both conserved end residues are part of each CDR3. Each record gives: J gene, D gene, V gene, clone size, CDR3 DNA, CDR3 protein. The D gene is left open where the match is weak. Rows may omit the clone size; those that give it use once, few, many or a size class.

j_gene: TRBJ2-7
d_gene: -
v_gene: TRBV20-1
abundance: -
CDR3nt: TGCAGTGAAAGGGGACGGGGCTACGAGCAGTACTTC
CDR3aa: CSERGRGYEQYF

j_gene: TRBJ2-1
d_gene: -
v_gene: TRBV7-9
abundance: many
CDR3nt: TGTGCCAGCAGCCCCGGGACCCTAAGCTCCTACAATGAGCAGTTCTTC
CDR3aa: CASSPGTLSSYNEQFF

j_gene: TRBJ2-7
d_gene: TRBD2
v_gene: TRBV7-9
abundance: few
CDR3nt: TGTGCCAGCAGCTTAGGGGGGGAGGGCTACGAGCAGTACTTC
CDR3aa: CASSLGGEGYEQYF

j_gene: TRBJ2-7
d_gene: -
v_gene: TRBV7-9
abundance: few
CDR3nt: TGTGCCAGCAGCTACACGGGGTATGTCGGGTACGAGCAGTACTTC
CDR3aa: CASSYTGYVGYEQYF

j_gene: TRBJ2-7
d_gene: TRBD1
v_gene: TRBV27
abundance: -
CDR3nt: TGTGCCAGCAGTCCAGGGACAGTGACGTCCTACGAGCAGTACTTC
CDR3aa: CASSPGTVTSYEQYF

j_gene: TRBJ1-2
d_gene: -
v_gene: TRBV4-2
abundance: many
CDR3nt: TGTGCCAGCAGCCAGCCGACAGGATCCGGATACTATGGCTACACCTTC
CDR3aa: CASSQPTGSGYYGYTF

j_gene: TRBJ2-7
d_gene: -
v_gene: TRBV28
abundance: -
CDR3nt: TGTGCCAGCAGCCGAAATTTTCGACGGAGCTACGAGCAGTACTTC
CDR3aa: CASSRNFRRSYEQYF

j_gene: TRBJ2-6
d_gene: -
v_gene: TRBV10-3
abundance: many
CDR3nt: TGTGCCATCAGTAAACAGGATCCTAGCTCTGGGGCCAACGTCCTGACTTTC
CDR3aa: CAISKQDPSSGANVLTF

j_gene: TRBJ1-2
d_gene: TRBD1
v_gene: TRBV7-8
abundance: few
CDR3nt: TGTGCCAGCAGCCTTGACAGGGCTAATAACTATGGCTACACCTTC
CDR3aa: CASSLDRANNYGYTF

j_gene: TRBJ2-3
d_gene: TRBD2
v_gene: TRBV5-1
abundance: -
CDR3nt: TGCGCCAGCAGCTTGGCTGTTAGCGGGTTTTACACAGATACGCAGTATTTT
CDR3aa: CASSLAVSGFYTDTQYF

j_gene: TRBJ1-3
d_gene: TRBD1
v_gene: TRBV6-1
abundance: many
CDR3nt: TGTGCCAGCAGGCGCTACAGCACAGGGGGCGCCGGAAACACCATATATTTT
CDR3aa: CASRRYSTGGAGNTIYF

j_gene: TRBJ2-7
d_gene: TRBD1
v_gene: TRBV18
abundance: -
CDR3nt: TGTGCCAGCTCACCTTCGACAGGGGGCTACGACGAGCAGTACTTC
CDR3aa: CASSPSTGGYDEQYF

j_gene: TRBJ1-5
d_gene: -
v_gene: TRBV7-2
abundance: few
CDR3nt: TGTGCCAGCAGCCTAAGGAGGGGAGAGAATCAGCCCCAGCATTTT
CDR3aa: CASSLRRGENQPQHF

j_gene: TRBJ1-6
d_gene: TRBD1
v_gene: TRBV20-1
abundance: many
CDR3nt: TGCAGTGCTAGAAAACAGGGGGATTCACCCCTCCACTTT
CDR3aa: CSARKQGDSPLHF

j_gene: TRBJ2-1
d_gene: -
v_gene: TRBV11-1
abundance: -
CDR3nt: TGTGCCAGCAGCTTAGGAAGGGGAAGCCTCAGCTCCTACAATGAGCAGTTCTTC
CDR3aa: CASSLGRGSLSSYNEQFF

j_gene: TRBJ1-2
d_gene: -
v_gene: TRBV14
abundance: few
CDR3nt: TGTGCCAGCAGCCAATCTCCCGTCCTCAACTATGGCTACACCTTC
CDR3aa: CASSQSPVLNYGYTF

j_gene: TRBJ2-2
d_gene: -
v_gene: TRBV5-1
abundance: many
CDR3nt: TGCGCCACTGGCAAAGACAGTCGGGAGCTGTTTTTT
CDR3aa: CATGKDSRELFF

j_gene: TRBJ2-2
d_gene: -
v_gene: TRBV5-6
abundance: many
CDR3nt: TGTGCCAGCAGCTTAGTGAACACCGGGGAGCTGTTTTTT
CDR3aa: CASSLVNTGELFF

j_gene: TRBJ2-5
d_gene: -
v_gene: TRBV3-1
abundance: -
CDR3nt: TGTGCCAGCAGCGCCACGGGGGAGACCCAGTACTTC
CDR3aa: CASSATGETQYF

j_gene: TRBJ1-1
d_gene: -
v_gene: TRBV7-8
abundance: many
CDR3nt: TGTGCCAGCAGCCGTCGGGTGAACACTGAAGCTTTCTTT
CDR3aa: CASSRRVNTEAFF

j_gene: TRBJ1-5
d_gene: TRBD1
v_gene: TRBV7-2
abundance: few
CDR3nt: TGTGCCAGCAGCTCCAGACAGGGCCGCAATCAGCCCCAGCATTTT
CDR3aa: CASSSRQGRNQPQHF

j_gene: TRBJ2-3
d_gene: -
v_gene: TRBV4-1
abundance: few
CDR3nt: TGCGCCAGCAGCCAAGACCCCACAGATACGCAGTATTTT
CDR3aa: CASSQDPTDTQYF

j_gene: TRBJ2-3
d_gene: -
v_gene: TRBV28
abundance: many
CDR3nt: TGTGCCAGCAGTCCGCGACAGTTTTCTAGCACAGATACGCAGTATTTT
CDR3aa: CASSPRQFSSTDTQYF

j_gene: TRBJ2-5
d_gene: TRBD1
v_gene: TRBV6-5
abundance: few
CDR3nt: TGTGCCAGCAGTTACTCGGCCAGGGGGCCATATCAGATCCAAGAGACCCAGTACTTC
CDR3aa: CASSYSARGPYQIQETQYF

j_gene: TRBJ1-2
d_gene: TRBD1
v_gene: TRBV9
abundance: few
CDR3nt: TGTGCCAGCAGCGTAGAGGGACAGCCCATCTACACCTTC
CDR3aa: CASSVEGQPIYTF

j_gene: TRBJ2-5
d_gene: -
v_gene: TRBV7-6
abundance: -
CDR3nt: TGTGCCAGCAGCTTGTCGTGGTGGGGTCCGCCCGGGACCCAGTACTTC
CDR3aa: CASSLSWWGPPGTQYF

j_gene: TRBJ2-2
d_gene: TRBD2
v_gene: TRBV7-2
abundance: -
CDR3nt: TGTGCCAGCAGCTTAGGGGGACTAGCGTCCGGGGAGCTGTTTTTT
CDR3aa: CASSLGGLASGELFF

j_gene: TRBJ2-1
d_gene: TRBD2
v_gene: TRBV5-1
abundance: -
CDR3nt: TGCGCCAGCAGCCCCGGACTAGCGGGGGGGATAAAGTTCTTC
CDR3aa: CASSPGLAGGIKFF

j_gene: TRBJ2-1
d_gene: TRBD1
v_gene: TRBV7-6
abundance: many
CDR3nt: TGTGCCAGCAGCTTAGTCGGGACAGGCTCCTACAATGAGCAGTTCTTC
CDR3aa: CASSLVGTGSYNEQFF

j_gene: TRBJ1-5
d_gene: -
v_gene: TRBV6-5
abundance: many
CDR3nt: TGTGCCAGCAGATTGGGGGTTAATCAGCCCCAGCATTTT
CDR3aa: CASRLGVNQPQHF

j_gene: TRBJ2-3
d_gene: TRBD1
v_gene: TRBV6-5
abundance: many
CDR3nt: TGTGCCAGCAGTTACTTCCAGGGACAGGGCGATACGCAGTATTTT
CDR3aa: CASSYFQGQGDTQYF

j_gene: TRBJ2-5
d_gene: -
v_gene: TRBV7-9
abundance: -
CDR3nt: TGTGCCAGCAGCTTTAGCACCCCTCCCAGCCGGACCCAGTACTTC
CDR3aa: CASSFSTPPSRTQYF

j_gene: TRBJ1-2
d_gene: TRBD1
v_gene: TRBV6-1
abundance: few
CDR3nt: TGTGCCAGCAGCGTCCGGGACAGGGCAGGCTACACCTTC
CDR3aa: CASSVRDRAGYTF

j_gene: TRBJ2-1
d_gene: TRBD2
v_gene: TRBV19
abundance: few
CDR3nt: TGTGCCAGTAGTAGGAGCGGGGGGGCCTACAATGAGCAGTTCTTC
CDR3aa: CASSRSGGAYNEQFF

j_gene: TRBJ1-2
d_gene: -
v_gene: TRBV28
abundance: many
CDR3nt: TGTGCCAGCAGCCGGCTTGGGGGCTATGGCTACACCTTC
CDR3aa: CASSRLGGYGYTF

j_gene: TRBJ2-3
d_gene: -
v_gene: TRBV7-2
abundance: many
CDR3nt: TGTGCCAGCAGCCGGGGGCTACGCACAGATACGCAGTATTTT
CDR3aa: CASSRGLRTDTQYF

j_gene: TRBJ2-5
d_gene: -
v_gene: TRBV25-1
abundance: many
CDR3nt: TGTGCCAGCAGGGGGCTCGGCCAAGAGACCCAGTACTTC
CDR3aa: CASRGLGQETQYF

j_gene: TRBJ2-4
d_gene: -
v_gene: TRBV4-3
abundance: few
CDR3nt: TGCGCCAGCAGCCAAGTGCAGGGTGGAGGCAAAAACATTCAGTACTTC
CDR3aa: CASSQVQGGGKNIQYF

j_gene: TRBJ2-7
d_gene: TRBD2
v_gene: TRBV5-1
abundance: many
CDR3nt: TGCGCCAGCAGCTTGGTAGCGGGGGGGCCCTACGAGCAGTACTTC
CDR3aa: CASSLVAGGPYEQYF

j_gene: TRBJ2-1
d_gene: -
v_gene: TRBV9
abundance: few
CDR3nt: TGTGCCAGCAGCCCGACTGGGGCGGTGCTGTCCTACAATGAGCAGTTCTTC
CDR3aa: CASSPTGAVLSYNEQFF

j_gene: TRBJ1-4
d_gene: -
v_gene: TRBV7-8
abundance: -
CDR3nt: TGTGCCAGCAGCCTTCTCGTTAGTGAAAAACTGTTTTTT
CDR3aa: CASSLLVSEKLFF

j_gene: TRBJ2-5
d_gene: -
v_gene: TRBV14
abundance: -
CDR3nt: TGTGCCAGCAGCCAATTTTGGGAGACCCAGTACTTC
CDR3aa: CASSQFWETQYF

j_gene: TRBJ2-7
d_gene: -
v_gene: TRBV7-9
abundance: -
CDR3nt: TGTGCCAGCAGCTTCCCCCTCGGCCCCTACGAGCAGTACTTC
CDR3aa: CASSFPLGPYEQYF

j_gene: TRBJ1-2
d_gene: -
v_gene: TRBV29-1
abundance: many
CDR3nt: TGCAGCGCTAGAGGGGAGGGTGGCTACACCTTC
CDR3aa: CSARGEGGYTF

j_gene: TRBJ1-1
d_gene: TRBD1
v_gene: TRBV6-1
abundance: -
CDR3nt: TGTGCCAGCACTCTCCACCCGGGACAGTCTGAAGCTTTCTTT
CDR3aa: CASTLHPGQSEAFF

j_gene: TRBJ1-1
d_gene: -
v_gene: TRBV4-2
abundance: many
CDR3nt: TGTGCCAGCGGAGGGACCCCCGTTGGCGCTGAAGCTTTCTTT
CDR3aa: CASGGTPVGAEAFF

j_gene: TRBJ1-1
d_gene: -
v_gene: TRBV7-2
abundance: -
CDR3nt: TGTGCCAGCAGTTCAGGCCCCACTGAAGCTTTCTTT
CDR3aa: CASSSGPTEAFF

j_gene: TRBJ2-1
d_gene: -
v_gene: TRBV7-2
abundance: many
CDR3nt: TGTGCCAGCAGCCCAACTAGCCCCCTTTACAATGAGCAGTTCTTC
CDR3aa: CASSPTSPLYNEQFF

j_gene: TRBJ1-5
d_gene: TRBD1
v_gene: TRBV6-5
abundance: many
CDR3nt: TGTGCCAGCAGTCCTGGGGACAGGTTGGCCCAGCCCCAGCATTTT
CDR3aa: CASSPGDRLAQPQHF

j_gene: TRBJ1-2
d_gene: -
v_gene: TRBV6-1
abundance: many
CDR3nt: TGTGCCAGCAGTGAATCCAGTGCCTATGGCTACACCTTC
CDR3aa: CASSESSAYGYTF

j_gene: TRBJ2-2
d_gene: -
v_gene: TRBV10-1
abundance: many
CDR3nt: TGCGCCAGCAGTGAGATCTACACCGGGGAGCTGTTTTTT
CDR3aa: CASSEIYTGELFF

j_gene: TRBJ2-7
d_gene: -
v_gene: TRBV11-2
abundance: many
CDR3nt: TGTGCCAGCAGCTTGGAAACAGGGCTCTCCTACGAGCAGTACTTC
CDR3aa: CASSLETGLSYEQYF

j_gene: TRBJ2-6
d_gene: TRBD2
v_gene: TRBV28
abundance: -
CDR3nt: TGTGCCAGGCGGGGGGAGGGGGAGGATCAAGCTGGGGCCAACGTCCTGACTTTC
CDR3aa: CARRGEGEDQAGANVLTF

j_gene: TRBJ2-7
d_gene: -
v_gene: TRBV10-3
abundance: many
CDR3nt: TGTGCCATCAACCGGGGAGGCTACGAGCAGTACTTC
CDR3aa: CAINRGGYEQYF